What follows are 23 T cell receptor beta chains derived from one specimen sequenced in a study of CD8 T cells in ankylosing spondylitis. Using its own MiXCR run on the 5' RACE reads, TCRdb lists one record per CDR3 protein. The profile shows approximately 500,000 distinct CDR3 sequences, more than 9.5% of them singletons. These receptors have no identified antigens. Study outcomes and limitations: Typical of ankylosing spondylitis blood, it appeared, was a TCR beta motif of fewer than 10 highly homologous variants.

The sample consisted of blood, either unsorted or a sorted T cell fraction (not recorded which). The receptors here all came from a male donor with ankylosing spondylitis.

The gene calls are TRBV5-1 and TRBJ2-5, with no clear D. V was pared by 0 bases and J by 0 bases, with 15 bases between. The CDR3 has 17 amino acids. Germline V gives CDR1 SGHRS, CDR2 YFSETQ. The CDR3 here is CASSLANTRTYQETQYF. In nucleotides, the CDR3 is TGCGCCAGCAGCTTGGCCAACACCCGGACGTACCAAGAGACCCAGTACTTC.

This clonotype has just a few counts. This chain uses TRBV18 with TRBJ1-1, with 9 positions matching TRBD1. The CDR3 runs to 15 residues. CDR1 is KGHSH, CDR2 LQKENI, per germline. Trimming at V came to 0 bases and at J to 9 bases, leaving 8 bases not matched to a gene. The CDR3 here is CASSPPTGGWGQAFF. CDR3 nucleotides: TGTGCCAGCTCACCACCCACAGGGGGCTGGGGTCAAGCTTTCTTT.

This clonotype was picked up many times. This rearrangement joins TRBV5-1 to TRBJ1-4, with no clear D. Trimming shortened V by 0 bases and J by 11 bases, and 5 bases separated the two germline ends. This CDR3 comprises 11 residues. Germline CDR1 SGHRS, CDR2 YFSETQ. CDR3 DNA: TGCGCCAGCAGCTTGGGCGGTAAACTGTTTTTT. Residues: CASSLGGKLFF.

A few counts support this clonotype. This chain's CDR3 is CASSPLGERQYF. The CDR3 coding sequence is TGTGCCAGCAGTCCCTTGGGGGAGCGGCAGTACTTC. This chain joins TRBV28 and TRBJ2-7; D is possibly TRBD1 or TRBD2 (5 bases each). Germline V gene sequence: CDR1 MDHEN, CDR2 SYDVKM. V lost 5 bases to trimming and J lost 9 bases, with 14 bases between them. The CDR3 extends over 12 amino acids.

This clonotype was seen at least ten times. The chain is built from TRBV6-2 or TRBV6-3 and TRBJ2-1, with D tentatively TRBD1 (6 bases). CDR3 size: 15 residues. V lost 4 bases and J 0 bases, leaving 10 bases between the germline ends. Germline V gene sequence: CDR1 MNHEY, CDR2 SVGEGT. The CDR3 bases are TGTGCCAGCAGTTTTTTAGGGGGCTCCTACAATGAGCAGTTCTTC. The encoded protein is CASSFLGGSYNEQFF.

The chain joins TRBV20-1 to TRBJ1-2; D not resolved. The CDR3 contains 15 residues. Per germline, CDR1 DFQATT and CDR2 SNEGSKA (reference sequence). Trimming removed 4 bases from V and 2 bases from J, with 17 bases in between. CDR3 residues: CSAIGTASLNYGYTF. DNA of the CDR3: TGCAGTGCTATTGGTACGGCCAGCTTGAACTATGGCTACACCTTC.

This chain links TRBV2 with TRBJ1-2; D gene ambiguous. CDR1 SNHLY and CDR2 FYNNEI come from the germline V gene. The V gene lost 1 base and the J gene lost 4 bases, with 13 bases spanning the gap. This CDR3 is built from 15 residues. CDR3 coding DNA: TGTGCCAGCAGTGAAGGGTCAAGCCCTAGCTATGGCTACACCTTC. Residues: CASSEGSSPSYGYTF.

This clonotype appeared a few times. This chain connects TRBV20-1 to TRBJ1-4; the D gene is possibly TRBD1 (6 bases). This CDR3 contains 15 residues. Per the germline V gene, CDR1 is DFQATT and CDR2 is SNEGSKA (reference sequence). Trimming took 6 bases from V and 8 from J, leaving 22 bases between them. The CDR3 DNA sequence: TGCAGTGCCGACGGGGGGTCACGGGGGCGGGAAAAACTGTTTTTT. Translation gives CSADGGSRGREKLFF.

In its sample, this clonotype was seen a few times. V gene TRBV12-3 or TRBV12-4 combines with J gene TRBJ2-1; no clear D. The CDR3 length is 14 residues. V shed 4 bases and J shed 2 bases, with 9 bases lying between them. The CDR3 loop reads CASSYSNPYNEQFF. The CDR3 DNA sequence: TGTGCCAGCAGTTATAGTAACCCCTACAATGAGCAGTTCTTC.

This clonotype showed up just a few times. The rearrangement links TRBV6-1 to TRBJ1-2; D is unresolved. The germline CDR1 and CDR2 sequences are MNHNS and SASEGT. The CDR3 spans 14 residues. Trimming pared 3 bases from V and 7 bases from J, leaving 15 bases between. CDR3 residues: CASSDGRGRGGYTF. In DNA, the CDR3 is TGTGCCAGCAGTGATGGTCGAGGGAGAGGTGGCTACACCTTC.

The chain links TRBV10-3 to TRBJ1-5, with unresolved D. Trimming took 0 bases from V and 0 from J, leaving 6 bases between them. Germline assignment: CDR1 ENHRY and CDR2 SYGVKD. The CDR3 has 15 amino acids. The CDR3 here is CAISESAYSNQPQHF. In nucleotides, the CDR3 is TGTGCCATCAGTGAGTCAGCGTATAGCAATCAGCCCCAGCATTTT.

V gene TRBV12-3 or TRBV12-4 combines with J gene TRBJ1-5; tentatively, D is TRBD1 (5 bases). Trimming removed 2 bases from V and 5 bases from J, with 13 bases in between. The CDR3 totals 15 residues. For the CDR3, the DNA is TGTGCCAGCAGTTTAAGAAGTCAGGGTGATCAGCCCCAGCATTTT. This encodes CASSLRSQGDQPQHF.

A few counts support this clonotype. The chain joins TRBV24-1 to TRBJ2-2; 14 bases align to TRBD2. V dropped 11 bases and J dropped 5; count of bases not matched to a gene: 9. CDR3 size: 16 residues. Germline CDR1 is KGHDR and CDR2 is SFDVKD. The CDR3 DNA follows: TGTGCCAGTTCCGGGACTAGCGGGAGTAGTACCGGGGAGCTGTTTTTT. Residues: CASSGTSGSSTGELFF.

The table lists this clonotype with a few counts. The gene calls are TRBV15 and TRBJ2-7, with D possibly matching TRBD2 (5 bases). Trimming removed 0 bases from V and 7 bases from J, with 16 bases in between. The length of the CDR3 is 15 residues. From germline, CDR1 is LNHNV and CDR2 YYDKDF (reference sequence). Here the CDR3 reads CATSRDPTGIWEQYV. CDR3 DNA: TGTGCCACCAGCAGAGATCCCACGGGGATTTGGGAGCAGTACGTC.

V gene TRBV12-3 or TRBV12-4 combines with J gene TRBJ2-4; D remains unclear. The V end lost 2 bases, the J end lost 0 bases, and 2 bases lay between the germline ends. CDR3 length: 13 amino acids. The CDR3 DNA sequence: TGTGCCAGCAGTTTACCAGCCAAAAACATTCAGTACTTC. It encodes CASSLPAKNIQYF.

The V call is TRBV4-2, the J call TRBJ2-1; 8 bases line up with TRBD2. This CDR3 has 13 residues. V shed 1 base, J shed 9 bases, and the junction held 2 bases outside the gene matches. Germline V gene data show CDR1 as LGHNA and CDR2 as YNFKEQ. The CDR3 bases are TGTGCCAGCAGCCAAGCTCTAGCGGGTGAGCAGTTCTTC. Protein sequence: CASSQALAGEQFF.

This clonotype was detected only a few times. The chain links TRBV15 to TRBJ2-1; D is perhaps TRBD1 (5 bases). Between the trimmed V and J ends, which lost 5 bases and 9 bases, there was a span of 17 bases. Germline CDR1 and CDR2: LNHNV and YYDKDF (reference sequence). The CDR3 is 14 residues long. The CDR3 sequence is CATSPHVAGFEQFF. The CDR3 coding sequence is TGTGCCACCAGCCCCCACGTCGCAGGGTTTGAGCAGTTCTTC.

In its sample, this clonotype was seen many times. CDR3 protein: CSATGGTEAFF. The CDR3 coding sequence is TGCAGTGCCACAGGGGGGACTGAAGCTTTCTTT. The V call is TRBV20-1, the J call TRBJ1-1; 8 positions agree with TRBD1. This CDR3 has 11 amino acids. CDR1 and CDR2 (germline): DFQATT, SNEGSKA (reference sequence). Trimming cost V 6 bases and J 5 bases; bases outside gene matches: 2.

This clonotype has only a few counts. V and J are TRBV20-1 and TRBJ2-1; D perhaps matches TRBD2 (5 bases). Germline V gene data show CDR1 as DFQATT and CDR2 as SNEGSKA (reference sequence). The CDR3 loop spans 12 amino acids. Trimming shortened V by 3 bases and J by 6 bases, and 9 bases separated the two germline ends. DNA for the CDR3: TGCAGTGCTAGCCGGGATCCCAATGAGCAGTTCTTC. It codes for CSASRDPNEQFF.

This clonotype was seen just once. The chain recombines TRBV20-1 with TRBJ2-5, with D perhaps TRBD2 (6 bases). The CDR3 is 12 amino acids. Trimming removed 7 bases from V and 4 bases from J, with 13 bases in between. Per germline, CDR1 DFQATT and CDR2 SNEGSKA (reference sequence). The CDR3 spells CSVVGGGETQYF. DNA of the CDR3: TGCAGTGTTGTGGGAGGCGGAGAGACCCAGTACTTC.

This clonotype was counted between two and nine times. The J gene is TRBJ1-2, the V gene TRBV9, with D possibly matching TRBD1 (6 bases). The germline V gene encodes CDR1 SGDLS and CDR2 YYNGEE. The CDR3 has 14 amino acids. V was cut by 4 bases and J by 7 bases, with 17 bases left in between. The chain's CDR3 is CASSKDRSFGGYTF. CDR3 nucleotide sequence: TGTGCCAGCAGCAAAGACAGGTCCTTCGGTGGCTACACCTTC.

This clonotype was counted a few times. CDR3 in amino acids: CASSLGGAGTGELFF. The CDR3 nucleotides read TGTGCCAGCAGCTTGGGGGGCGCAGGAACCGGGGAGCTGTTTTTT. The V call is TRBV11-3, the J call TRBJ2-2; D tentatively reads TRBD1 or TRBD2 (6 bases each). Germline V gene sequence: CDR1 SGHNT, CDR2 YENEEA. CDR3 length equals 15 residues. Trimming took off 3 bases at V and 5 bases at J, with 13 bases between the two ends.

This clonotype was seen at least ten times. CDR3 nucleotide sequence: TGTGCCAGCAGCCCGGGGTCGGGACCGAACTATGGCTACACCTTC. Its protein is CASSPGSGPNYGYTF. The chain has TRBV4-2 and TRBJ1-2, with D tentatively TRBD1 (5 bases). CDR3 length: 15 residues. Between the trimmed V and J ends, which lost 4 bases and 2 bases, there was a span of 14 bases. The germline CDR1 and CDR2 sequences are LGHNA and YNFKEQ.